Listed below are T cell receptor beta chains from one sample, sequenced in a study of naive CD8 T cells in extremely preterm neonates. Clones were sequenced by immunoSEQ multiplex PCR, and TCRdb holds only the in-frame ones, with some missing. The repertoire holds 21,000 or so clones, with about nine tenths as singletons. The sample consisted of naive CD8+ T cells from cord blood. Every receptor here comes from a boy who was born preterm. The CDR3 runs from the conserved cysteine through the conserved F or W. The D gene is left open where the match is weak. Expanded clones are given a class, and other clones once, few, many or no size at all.

>TRBJ1-1|TRBV4-1|.|TRBD1
TGCGCCAGCAGCCAAGACAGGGGGACTGAAGCTTTCTTT
CASSQDRGTEAFF
>TRBJ2-7|TRBV12-5|few|.
TGTGCTAGTGGTTTGGGGACAACCTACGAGCAGTACTTC
CASGLGTTYEQYF
>TRBJ2-5|TRBV10-1|.|TRBD1
TGCGCCAGCACAGGGGGCGAGACCCAGTACTTC
CASTGGETQYF
>TRBJ1-2|TRBV4-1|few|TRBD1
TGCGCCAGCAGCCAAACAGGGGACTATGGCTACACCTTC
CASSQTGDYGYTF
>TRBJ2-2|TRBV27|.|TRBD1
TGTGCCAGCAGTTTTGGACAGGGGAACACCGGGGAGCTGTTTTTT
CASSFGQGNTGELFF
>TRBJ2-3|TRBV7-2|.|.
TGTGCCAGCAGCTTGACAGGGACTAGCACAGATACGCAGTATTTT
CASSLTGTSTDTQYF
>TRBJ1-4|TRBV6-5|.|TRBD1
TGTGCCAGCAGTGGACAGGGGGCTGAAAAACTGTTTTTT
CASSGQGAEKLFF
>TRBJ1-4|TRBV2|.|.
TGTGCCAGCAGTGAAAGGGCAGGGCCCTATGAAAAACTGTTTTTT
CASSERAGPYEKLFF
>TRBJ2-3|TRBV4-1|.|TRBD2
TGCGCCAGCAGCCGGACTAGCGGGGGCACAGATACGCAGTATTTT
CASSRTSGGTDTQYF
>TRBJ2-6|TRBV4-1|once|TRBD1
TGCGCCAGCAGCCAAGGACAGGGGTTTGGGGCCAACGTCCTGACTTTC
CASSQGQGFGANVLTF
>TRBJ1-3|TRBV21-1|.|.
TGTGCCAGCAGCAAAACAGGGGAAAACACCATATATTTT
CASSKTGENTIYF
>TRBJ2-7|TRBV4-1|.|TRBD2
TGCGCCAGCAGCCCGACTAGCGGGGGTTCCTACGAGCAGTACTTC
CASSPTSGGSYEQYF
>TRBJ1-4|TRBV7-9|once|.
TGTGCCAGCAGCTTAAGTGAAAAACTGTTTTTT
CASSLSEKLFF
>TRBJ2-1|TRBV9|.|TRBD2
TGTGCCAGCAGCGTGGGGACTAGCAATGAGCAGTTCTTC
CASSVGTSNEQFF
>TRBJ2-7|TRBV4-1|.|.
TGCGCCAGCAGCCTTCGGGACAACTCCTACGAGCAGTACTTC
CASSLRDNSYEQYF
>TRBJ1-6|TRBV27|.|.
TGTGCCAGCAGTTACAGGAATTCACCCCTCCACTTT
CASSYRNSPLHF
>TRBJ2-7|TRBV27|.|.
TGTGCCAGCAGTTGGACAAACTCCTACGAGCAGTACTTC
CASSWTNSYEQYF
>TRBJ2-3|TRBV30|.|TRBD2
TGTGCCTGGAGTGTACAAGCGGGGGTTACAGATACGCAGTATTTT
CAWSVQAGVTDTQYF
>TRBJ2-7|TRBV6-1|.|.
TGTGCCAGCAGTAGGGACGAGCAGTACTTC
CASSRDEQYF
>TRBJ2-5|TRBV11-1|.|.
TGTGCCAGCAGCTTAGTAGCACAAGAGACCCAGTACTTC
CASSLVAQETQYF
>TRBJ2-3|TRBV9|.|.
TGTGCCAGCAGCGTAGCCGTCTACAGGGGCACAGATACGCAGTATTTT
CASSVAVYRGTDTQYF
>TRBJ1-6|TRBV4-1|.|.
TGCGCCAGCAGCCAACATAATTCACCCCTCCACTTT
CASSQHNSPLHF
>TRBJ1-5|TRBV19|.|.
TGTGCCAGTAAGGGGGAAGGACATAATAGGCAGCCCCAGCATTTT
CASKGEGHNRQPQHF
>TRBJ2-7|TRBV19|.|TRBD1
TGTGCCAGTAGCCCCCGGACAGGGGGCTACGAGCAGTACTTC
CASSPRTGGYEQYF
>TRBJ1-3|TRBV6-1|once|.
TGTGCCAGCAGGGCAGGAAACACCATATATTTT
CASRAGNTIYF
>TRBJ2-2|TRBV9|.|TRBD2
TGTGCCAGCAGCGGACTAGCGGGGGGGAACACCGGGGAGCTGTTTTTT
CASSGLAGGNTGELFF
>TRBJ1-2|TRBV13|.|TRBD1
TGTGCCAGCAGCCCCGACAGGGGGCTTCATGGCTACACCTTC
CASSPDRGLHGYTF
>TRBJ2-7|TRBV5-8|.|TRBD2
TGTGCCAGCAGCTTGGCCTCGAGCGGGGGCCACGAGCAGTACTTC
CASSLASSGGHEQYF
>TRBJ1-1|TRBV7-6|.|.
TGTGCCAGCAGCTTACTGAACACTGAAGCTTTCTTT
CASSLLNTEAFF
>TRBJ1-2|TRBV9|.|.
TGTGCCAGCAGCGTACCGGGGGGTGGCTACACCTTC
CASSVPGGGYTF
>TRBJ2-5|TRBV7-3|once|TRBD2
TGTGCCAGCAGCCCGACTAGCGGTCCCCAAGAGACCCAGTACTTC
CASSPTSGPQETQYF
>TRBJ2-1|TRBV27|.|.
TGTGCCAGCAGTTTATACGGCTACAATGAGCAGTTCTTC
CASSLYGYNEQFF
>TRBJ2-7|TRBV4-2|.|.
TGTGCCAGCAGCCAAGGACTAGCCTACGAGCAGTACTTC
CASSQGLAYEQYF
>TRBJ1-2|TRBV29-1|.|.
TGCAGCGTTAATAACTATGGCTACACCTTC
CSVNNYGYTF
>TRBJ2-7|TRBV9|once|.
TGTGCCAGCAGCTCCGGGACGCCTTCCTACGAGCAGTACTTC
CASSSGTPSYEQYF
>TRBJ2-1|TRBV27|.|.
TGTGCCAGCAGTTTGACTAGCTCCTACAATGAGCAGTTCTTC
CASSLTSSYNEQFF
>TRBJ1-1|TRBV9|.|.
TGTGCCAGCAGCGTAGGAGACACTGAAGCTTTCTTT
CASSVGDTEAFF
>TRBJ1-3|TRBV7-3|.|TRBD1
TGTGCCAGCGGGACAGGGGGCAACACCATATATTTT
CASGTGGNTIYF
>TRBJ1-6|TRBV19|once|.
TGTGCCAGTAGTATACAGGGGAATTCACCCCTCCACTTT
CASSIQGNSPLHF
>TRBJ2-7|TRBV7-9|.|TRBD2
TGTGCCAGCAGCTCCAAGACTAGCCCCACCTACGAGCAGTACTTC
CASSSKTSPTYEQYF
>TRBJ2-7|TRBV4-1|.|.
TGCGCCAGCAGCCAAATAGGGGGCGAGCAGTACTTC
CASSQIGGEQYF
>TRBJ2-7|TRBV6-5|.|TRBD2
TGTGCCAGCAGTTACGGACTAGCGTCCTACGAGCAGTACTTC
CASSYGLASYEQYF